This T cell receptor (beta chain) is drawn from a study of T cells in Graves' hyperthyroidism and ophthalmopathy. TCR beta CDR3 regions were amplified from RNA transcripts. The HTBI set primed first-round TCR CDR3 RT-PCR. TCRdb itself ran the multiplex PCR reads through MiXCR, one entry per CDR3 protein. The sample shows roughly 570,000 distinct CDR3 sequences, less than 20% of them seen only once. V was pared by 5 bases and J by 0 bases, with 7 bases between. The CDR3 spans 14 residues. In its sample, this clonotype was seen many times. Sequencing was done on a sample of blood. The receptor comes from a woman in her twenties or thirties with Graves' hyperthyroidism. The chain links TRBV12-3 or TRBV12-4 to TRBJ1-4; unclear D gene. This chain's CDR3 is CASSRPTTNEKLFF. CDR3 DNA: TGTGCCAGCAGTCGCCCAACAACTAATGAAAAACTGTTTTTT.